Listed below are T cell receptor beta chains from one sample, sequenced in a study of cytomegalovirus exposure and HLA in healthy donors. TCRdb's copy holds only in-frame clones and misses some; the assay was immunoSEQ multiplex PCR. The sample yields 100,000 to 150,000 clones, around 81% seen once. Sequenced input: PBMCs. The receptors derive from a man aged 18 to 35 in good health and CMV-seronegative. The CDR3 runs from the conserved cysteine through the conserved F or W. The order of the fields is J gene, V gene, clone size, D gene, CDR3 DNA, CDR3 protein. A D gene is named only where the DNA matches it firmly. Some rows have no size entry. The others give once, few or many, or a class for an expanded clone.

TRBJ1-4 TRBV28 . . TGTGCCAGCAGTTTATGGGGCAAGAGCCTAACTAATGAAAAACTGTTTTTT CASSLWGKSLTNEKLFF
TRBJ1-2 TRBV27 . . TGTGCCAGCAGCCAGGGGTACTATGGCTACACCTTC CASSQGYYGYTF
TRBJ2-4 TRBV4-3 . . TGCGCCAGCAGCCCCGGACTGGGCCCGAACATTCAGTACTTC CASSPGLGPNIQYF
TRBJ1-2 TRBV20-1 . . TGCAGTGCCTCCGGACAGCGGGGCTACACCTTC CSASGQRGYTF
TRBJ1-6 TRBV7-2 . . TGTGCCAGCAGCTTCCGAGGTCCCAATAATTCACCCCTCCACTTT CASSFRGPNNSPLHF
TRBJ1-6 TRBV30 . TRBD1 TGTGCCTGGATGTTTGACAGGGGGTATTCACCCCTCCACTTT CAWMFDRGYSPLHF
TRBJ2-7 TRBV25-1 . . TGTGCGACGGAGTCAAAACTCTCCTACGAGCAGTACTTC CATESKLSYEQYF
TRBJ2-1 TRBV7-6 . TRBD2 TGTGCCAGCAGCTTTTTTAGCGGGGGGGCGTATGAGCAGTTCTTC CASSFFSGGAYEQFF
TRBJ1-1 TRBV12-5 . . TGTGCTAGTGGTGCATACGGGGGCACTGAAGCTTTCTTT CASGAYGGTEAFF
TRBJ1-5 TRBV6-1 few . TGTGCCAGCAGTGAACGAGGCGCTAGCAATCAGCCCCAGCATTTT CASSERGASNQPQHF
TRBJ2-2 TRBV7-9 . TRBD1 TGTGCCAGCGCACGGACAGGGGGCTTCTCCGGGGAGCTGTTTTTT CASARTGGFSGELFF
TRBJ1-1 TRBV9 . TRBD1 TGTGCCAGCAGCGTAGGTGACAGGGCCCACACTGAAGCTTTCTTT CASSVGDRAHTEAFF
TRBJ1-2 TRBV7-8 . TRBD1 TGTGCCAGCAGCTTCGGGGACAGGACTAACTATGGCTACACCTTC CASSFGDRTNYGYTF
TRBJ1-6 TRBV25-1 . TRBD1 TGTGCCAGCAGACTAGACAGGGCGAATTCACCCCTCCACTTT CASRLDRANSPLHF
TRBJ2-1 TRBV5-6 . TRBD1 TGTGCCAGCAGCCCGAGACGAGAGACAGGGGACTACAATGAGCAGTTCTTC CASSPRRETGDYNEQFF
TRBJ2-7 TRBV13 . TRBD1 TGTGCCAGCAGCCCCGTGTGGGGACAGGTCCCCTACGAGCAGTACTTC CASSPVWGQVPYEQYF
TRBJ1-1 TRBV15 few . TGTGCCACCAGCAGAGATATCACAGCGAACACTGAAGCTTTCTTT CATSRDITANTEAFF
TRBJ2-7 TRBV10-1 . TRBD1 TGCGCCAGCAGTGACTCACAGGGGCTACTCGAGCAGTACTTC CASSDSQGLLEQYF
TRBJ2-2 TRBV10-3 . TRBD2 TGTGCCATCAGCCCCGGGGGGGGTATCGCCCCCACCGGGGAGCTGTTTTTT CAISPGGGIAPTGELFF
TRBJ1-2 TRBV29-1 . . TGCAGCGTTGAAGAATATCGGGCGCGGGGTTATGGCTACACCTTC CSVEEYRARGYGYTF
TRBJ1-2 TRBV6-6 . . TGTGCCAGTAGATACCAAGCAAACTATGGCTACACCTTC CASRYQANYGYTF
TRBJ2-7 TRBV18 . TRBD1 TGTGCCAGCTCATTTGGACAGGGGGCACGGGAGCAGTACTTC CASSFGQGAREQYF
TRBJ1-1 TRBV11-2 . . TGTGCCAGCAGCTTATGGGGGGGAATGAACACTGAAGCTTTCTTT CASSLWGGMNTEAFF
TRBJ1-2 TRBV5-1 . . TGCGCCAGCAGCTTTAGGGACTCGTATCGCGATGGCTACACCTTC CASSFRDSYRDGYTF
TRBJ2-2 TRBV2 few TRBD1 TGTGCCAGCAGAACAGGGGCGATCCACTACACCGGGGAGCTGTTTTTT CASRTGAIHYTGELFF
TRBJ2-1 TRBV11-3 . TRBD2 TGTGCCAGCAGCTCGACTAGCGGGGGTTGGAATGAGCAGTTCTTC CASSSTSGGWNEQFF
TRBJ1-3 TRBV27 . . TGTGCCAGCAGTTTCGACAGGACCCCTGGAAACACCATATATTTT CASSFDRTPGNTIYF
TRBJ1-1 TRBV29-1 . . TGCAGCGTTGAATGGGCAGGGCCTAACACTGAAGCTTTCTTT CSVEWAGPNTEAFF
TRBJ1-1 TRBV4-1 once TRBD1 TGCGCCAGCAGCCAAGATGAGGGACAGGTGATCGGTGCTGAAGCTTTCTTT CASSQDEGQVIGAEAFF
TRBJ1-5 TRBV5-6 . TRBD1 TGTGCCAGCAGCTTGTGGACAGGGGGTGCGAAACAGCCCCAGCATTTT CASSLWTGGAKQPQHF
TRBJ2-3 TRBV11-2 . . TGTGCCAGCAGCTTAGGGGCAGGGGCAGCAGATACGCAGTATTTT CASSLGAGAADTQYF
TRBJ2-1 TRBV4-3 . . TGCGCCAGCAGCCAGGTCCTAGGAGGGAGCTCCTACAATGAGCAGTTCTTC CASSQVLGGSSYNEQFF
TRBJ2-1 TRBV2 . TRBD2 TGTGCCAGCAGGGAAGGGGTCGGACTAGTGGGATACAATGAGCAGTTCTTC CASREGVGLVGYNEQFF
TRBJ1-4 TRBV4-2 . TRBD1 TGTGCCAGCAGCCAAGATCCCGGCACAGGGGAACGAGAAAAACTGTTTTTT CASSQDPGTGEREKLFF
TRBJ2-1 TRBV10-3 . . TGTGCCAGCAACGGGGGTTCATACAATGAGCAGTTCTTC CASNGGSYNEQFF
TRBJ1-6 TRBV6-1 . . TGTGCCAGCAGATCGGTCGGTGGTAATTCACCCCTCCACTTT CASRSVGGNSPLHF
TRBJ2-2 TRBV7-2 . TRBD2 TGTGCCAGCCTCTTTTCTAGCGGGGGGGCAGACACCGGGGAGCTGTTTTTT CASLFSSGGADTGELFF
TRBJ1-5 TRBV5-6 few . TGTGCCAGCAGCTTCTATCGACAGTCGCCCCAGCATTTT CASSFYRQSPQHF
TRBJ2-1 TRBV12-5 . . TGTGCTAGTGGTTTCGGGGGAAGGGATGAGCAGTTCTTC CASGFGGRDEQFF
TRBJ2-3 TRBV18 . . TGTGCCAGCTCACCTGCAGGGGCGGTCACAGATACGCAGTATTTT CASSPAGAVTDTQYF
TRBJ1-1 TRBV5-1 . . TGCGCCAGCAGCCCAGAGGACAGGAACACTGAAGCTTTCTTT CASSPEDRNTEAFF
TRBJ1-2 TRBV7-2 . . TGTGCCAGCAGCTCCCCTGACTATGGCTACACCTTC CASSSPDYGYTF
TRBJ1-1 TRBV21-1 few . TGTGCCAGCAGCGGACGACAGGGGGCGTTACAACTGAACACTGAAGCTTTCTTT CASSGRQGALQLNTEAFF
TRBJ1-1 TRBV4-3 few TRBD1 TGCGCCAGCAGCCAAAAAGGAACCGGGACAGTGAACACTGAAGCTTTCTTT CASSQKGTGTVNTEAFF
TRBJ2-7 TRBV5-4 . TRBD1 TGTGCCAGCAGCTCCTCCGGGGACAGGGCTTTCTACGAGCAGTACTTC CASSSSGDRAFYEQYF
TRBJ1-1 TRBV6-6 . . TGTGCCAGCACTCAGGGGAGGAACACTGAAGCTTTCTTT CASTQGRNTEAFF
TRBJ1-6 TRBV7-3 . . TGTGCCAGCAGCCAGGGACATTCCAATTCACCCCTCCACTTT CASSQGHSNSPLHF
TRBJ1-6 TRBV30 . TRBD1 TGTGCCTGGAGGACAGGGCTTCTGGGGGGTAATTCACCCCTCCACTTT CAWRTGLLGGNSPLHF
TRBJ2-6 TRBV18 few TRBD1 TGTGCCAGCTCACCACTTAGACAGGGAACATCCTCTGGGGCCAACGTCCTGACTTTC CASSPLRQGTSSGANVLTF
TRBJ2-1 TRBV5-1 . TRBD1 TGCGCCAGCAGCGGTGACAGGGGTGAGCAGTTCTTC CASSGDRGEQFF
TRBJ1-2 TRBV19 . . TGTGCCAGTAGTATACGGGGGAGCTTCGAAGCTTACTATGGCTACACCTTC CASSIRGSFEAYYGYTF
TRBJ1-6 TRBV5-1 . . TGCGCCAGCTCCCCCGAGGGTGTCCCCTATTCACCCCTCCACTTT CASSPEGVPYSPLHF
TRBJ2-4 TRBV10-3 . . TGTGCCATCAGTGTAGAGGGCCGTATTCAGTACTTC CAISVEGRIQYF
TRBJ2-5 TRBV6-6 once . TGTGCCAGCGGGGCCGGGACCCAGTACTTC CASGAGTQYF
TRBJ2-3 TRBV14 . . TGTGCCAGCAGCCAAGTCGTATATCCAGATACGCAGTATTTT CASSQVVYPDTQYF